These 18 T cell receptor beta chains came from one sample sequenced in a study of blood T cells in healthy people across ages. Sample-barcoded 5' priming and a J-beta primer mix drove a second PCR of about 7 to 12 cycles. Each CDR3 protein is one row after TCRdb ran MiXCR on the 5' RACE reads. The data contain about 1.7 million distinct CDR3 sequences, roughly 28% of them singletons. The sequencing input was blood. These receptors were obtained from a woman younger than 45 in good health.

This clonotype was seen ten or more times. The V and J genes are TRBV18 and TRBJ2-7, with D hard to call. Germline V lookup: CDR1 KGHSH, CDR2 LQKENI. The CDR3 contains 11 residues. The V and J ends lost 8 bases and 4 bases respectively, with 9 bases between them. The CDR3 loop reads CASSPEYEQYF. The CDR3 DNA is TGTGCCAGCAGCCCCGAATACGAGCAGTACTTC.

CDR3 nucleotides: TGTGCCAGCAGCTTACAGGGTTCTAGCACAGATACGCAGTATTTT. This translates into CASSLQGSSTDTQYF. The genes are TRBV7-3 and TRBJ2-3; D may be TRBD1 (5 bases). Germline V gene data show CDR1 as SGHTA and CDR2 as FQGTGA. The V end lost 2 bases, the J end lost 0 bases, and 9 bases lay between the germline ends. The CDR3 extends over 15 amino acids.

This clonotype was detected only a few times. The chain has TRBV23-1 and TRBJ1-5; 12 bases are a match to TRBD1. TRBV23-1 is recorded as an ORF, its role being uncertain. V was pared by 5 bases and J by 3 bases, with 2 bases of the junction left unmatched. There are 15 residues in the CDR3. The CDR3 bases are TGCGCCAGCAGTAAGGGACAGGGGGCCAATCAGCCCCAGCATTTT. Translating it yields CASSKGQGANQPQHF.

The gene calls are TRBV5-4 and TRBJ2-3, with 8 positions matching TRBD2. Looked up from germline, CDR1 is SGHNT and CDR2 is YYREEE (reference sequence). There are 16 residues in the CDR3. Trimming took 4 bases from V and 2 from J; bases not matched to a gene: 9. The CDR3 here is CASSRGSGAVTDTQYF. The CDR3, as DNA: TGTGCCAGCAGCAGGGGTAGCGGGGCTGTCACAGATACGCAGTATTTT.

The chain links TRBV20-1 to TRBJ2-5; TRBD2 matches 9 bases. CDR3 length: 16 residues. V was pared by 1 base and J by 1 base, with 7 bases of the junction left unmatched. Germline CDR1 reads DFQATT; CDR2 reads SNEGSKA (reference sequence). The CDR3 spells CSARGQTSGFQETQYF. CDR3 sequence (DNA): TGCAGTGCTAGAGGTCAGACTAGCGGATTCCAAGAGACCCAGTACTTC.

In the case of this clonotype: An end of the junction does not agree with germline; a read error may underlie this. The V gene is TRBV20-1, the J gene TRBJ1-4; 7 nucleotides agree with TRBD1. Per germline, CDR1 DFQATT and CDR2 SNEGSKA (reference sequence). This CDR3 spans 15 amino acids. The CDR3 DNA is TGCAGTGCTACCTCGCGAGACAGGGTTGATGAAAAACGGTTTTTT. This encodes CSATSRDRVDEKRFF.

Note on this clonotype: One end of the junction is discordant with germline, which a read error may explain. This sequence joins TRBV6-1 and TRBJ2-6; TRBD1 or TRBD2 may be the D gene (5 bases each). The CDR3 is 17 residues long. Germline CDR1 and CDR2: MNHNS and SASEGT. CDR3 residues: CASGHRGPTSGANVQTF. DNA of the CDR3: TGTGCCAGCGGACATAGGGGACCGACCTCTGGGGCCAACGTCCAGACTTTC.

This clonotype was observed many times. The genes are TRBV7-9 and TRBJ2-6, with 10 bases identical to TRBD1. This CDR3 region has 17 residues. V was pared by 3 bases and J by 4 bases, with 6 bases of the junction left unmatched. Germline V lookup: CDR1 SEHNR, CDR2 FQNEAQ (reference sequence). CDR3 sequence: CASSLNDRGRGANVLTF. The CDR3 DNA reads as TGTGCCAGCAGCTTGAACGACAGGGGGCGCGGGGCCAACGTCCTGACTTTC.

This clonotype was seen only once. CDR3 DNA sequence: TGTGCCAGCAGCGCTGGGAGTTACTCCTACAATGAGCAGTTCTTC. Encoded protein: CASSAGSYSYNEQFF. The V call is TRBV9, the J call TRBJ2-1, with D perhaps TRBD2 (5 bases). Trimming shortened V by 3 bases and J by 0 bases, and 10 bases separated the two germline ends. CDR1 and CDR2 from the germline V gene are SGDLS and YYNGEE. The CDR3 runs 15 residues.

The chain joins TRBV7-9 to TRBJ2-1; no clear D. This CDR3 region has 13 residues. V was pared by 1 base and J by 11 bases, with 12 bases between. Germline assignment: CDR1 SEHNR and CDR2 FQNEAQ (reference sequence). CDR3 protein: CASSLELVGQQFF. The CDR3 DNA follows: TGTGCCAGCAGCTTAGAGCTCGTAGGGCAGCAGTTCTTC.

This clonotype was seen a handful of times. The chain employs TRBV20-1 and TRBJ1-1; D perhaps matches TRBD1 (6 bases). This CDR3 comprises 15 residues. Per germline, CDR1 DFQATT and CDR2 SNEGSKA (reference sequence). V was trimmed by 6 bases and J by 1 base, leaving 18 bases between them. CDR3 in amino acids: CSALDRGQSNTEAFF. CDR3 bases: TGCAGTGCCCTAGATCGTGGACAGTCGAACACTGAAGCTTTCTTT.

This sequence joins TRBV10-3 and TRBJ2-3, with 8 positions matching TRBD2. Trimming removed 6 bases from V and 5 bases from J; junction bases left unmatched: 7. Germline V lookup: CDR1 ENHRY, CDR2 SYGVKD. The CDR3 sequence is 14 residues long. The DNA for the CDR3 is TGTGCCATCAGAGGGCAAACTAGCGGAGATACGCAGTATTTT. The encoded protein is CAIRGQTSGDTQYF.

The chain employs TRBV30 and TRBJ2-1; D is ambiguous. V lost 1 base, J lost 3 bases, and 4 bases lay in between. In germline, CDR1 is GTSNPN, CDR2 SVGIG (reference sequence). The CDR3 has 12 residues. The CDR3 loop is CAWSALYNEQFF. DNA for the CDR3: TGTGCCTGGAGTGCCCTCTACAATGAGCAGTTCTTC.

This clonotype was observed at least ten times. This chain connects TRBV3-1 to TRBJ2-7; D unresolved. CDR1 LGHDT and CDR2 YNNKEL come from the germline V gene (reference sequence). V was pared by 4 bases and J by 0 bases, with 13 bases between. The CDR3 loop spans 15 amino acids. Written as DNA, the CDR3 is TGTGCCAGCAGCCGAATTCGTAAGCCCTCCTACGAGCAGTACTTC. It is translated as CASSRIRKPSYEQYF.

The sample holds a few counts of this clonotype. The chain carries TRBV5-5 and TRBJ2-1; 7 bases agree with TRBD2. The CDR3 totals 15 residues. Germline CDR1 and CDR2: SGHKS and YYEKEE (reference sequence). V lost 1 base and J lost 6; bases outside the gene matches: 7. The CDR3 reads CASSLLWRELNEQFF. In DNA form, the CDR3 reads TGTGCCAGCAGCTTGCTCTGGCGGGAGCTCAATGAGCAGTTCTTC.

CDR3: CASSFLVAGGLLFF. CDR3 nucleotides: TGTGCCAGCAGCTTTTTAGTAGCGGGAGGCCTTTTGTTCTTC. This chain joins TRBV7-2 and TRBJ2-1, with 10 bases matching TRBD2. The germline gives CDR1 SGHTA, CDR2 FQGNSA. The ends lost 3 bases at V and 15 bases at J; junction bases unmatched: 11. The CDR3 is 14 residues long. The full variable domain, in which reference TRBV7-2 and TRBJ2-1 provide the parts outside the CDR3, is GAGVSQSPSNKVTEKGKDVELRCDPISGHTALYWYRQSLGQGLEFLIYFQGNSAPDKSGLPSDRFSAERTGGSVSTLTIQRTQQEDSAVYLCASSFLVAGGLLFFGPGTRLTVL.

V and J are TRBV28 and TRBJ2-1; D call uncertain. The CDR3 has 15 residues. Trimming shortened V by 5 bases and J by 7 bases, and 18 bases separated the two germline ends. CDR1 and CDR2 (germline): MDHEN, SYDVKM. CDR3 coding DNA: TGTGCCAGCAGTAGTCTGGTAGGCCCGCTAAATGAGCAGTTCTTC. Residues: CASSSLVGPLNEQFF.

The chain combines TRBV2 with TRBJ1-5; 7 nucleotides align to TRBD1. The V gene end was trimmed by 6 bases and the J gene end by 2 bases; junction bases not matched to a gene: 7. The CDR3 has 15 amino acids. The germline gives CDR1 SNHLY, CDR2 FYNNEI. The CDR3 loop reads CASSPGRGRNQPQHF. CDR3 coding DNA: TGTGCCAGCAGCCCGGGAAGGGGGCGCAATCAGCCCCAGCATTTT.